This is a list of T cell receptor beta chains from one sample in a study of blood T cell repertoires in COVID-19. The data were produced by immunoSEQ multiplex PCR, yet TCRdb's version contains in-frame clones alone and is incomplete. This sample carries some 94,000 clones, about four fifths of them seen once, and the ten largest clones take under 2%. The sequencing sample was made of peripheral blood. The source is a man between 65 and 85 years old with active or convalescent COVID-19. Both conserved end residues are part of each CDR3. The D gene is left open where the match is weak. Size tells how often a clone was seen (once, few, many) or the class of an expanded clone, and some rows leave it out.

J gene: TRBJ2-3
clone size: -
V gene: TRBV9
D gene: TRBD2
CDR3 protein: CASSKSGASTDTQYF
CDR3 DNA: TGTGCCAGCAGCAAGAGCGGGGCGAGCACAGATACGCAGTATTTT

J gene: TRBJ2-5
clone size: once
V gene: TRBV10-3
D gene: -
CDR3 protein: CAISDSIETQYF
CDR3 DNA: TGTGCCATCAGTGATTCCATAGAGACCCAGTACTTC

J gene: TRBJ2-7
clone size: -
V gene: TRBV2
D gene: TRBD1
CDR3 protein: CASRTGYEQYF
CDR3 DNA: TGTGCCAGCAGGACAGGGTACGAGCAGTACTTC

J gene: TRBJ2-7
clone size: -
V gene: TRBV3-1/TRBV3-2
D gene: -
CDR3 protein: CASSQGQNPAYEQYF
CDR3 DNA: TGTGCCAGCAGCCAAGGACAGAATCCGGCCTACGAGCAGTACTTC

J gene: TRBJ2-1
clone size: -
V gene: TRBV5-8
D gene: TRBD1
CDR3 protein: CASSLEGQLAYNEQFF
CDR3 DNA: TGTGCCAGCAGCTTGGAGGGACAGCTTGCCTACAATGAGCAGTTCTTC

J gene: TRBJ1-2
clone size: -
V gene: TRBV6-6
D gene: TRBD1
CDR3 protein: CASSRQGSNYGYTF
CDR3 DNA: TGTGCCAGCAGCCGACAGGGATCTAACTATGGCTACACCTTC

J gene: TRBJ2-3
clone size: -
V gene: TRBV7-9
D gene: -
CDR3 protein: CASSLSTGTDTQYF
CDR3 DNA: TGTGCCAGCAGCTTATCCACAGGGACAGATACGCAGTATTTT

J gene: TRBJ2-2
clone size: -
V gene: TRBV7-3
D gene: TRBD1
CDR3 protein: CASSPDRGQLGTGELFF
CDR3 DNA: TGTGCCAGCAGTCCGGACAGGGGGCAGTTGGGAACCGGGGAGCTGTTTTTT

J gene: TRBJ2-7
clone size: many
V gene: TRBV24-1
D gene: -
CDR3 protein: CATSTGSSYEQYF
CDR3 DNA: TGTGCCACCTCAACGGGGAGCTCCTACGAGCAGTACTTC

J gene: TRBJ1-5
clone size: -
V gene: TRBV30
D gene: -
CDR3 protein: CAWRGSGSNQPQHF
CDR3 DNA: TGTGCCTGGAGAGGCAGCGGGAGCAATCAGCCCCAGCATTTT

J gene: TRBJ2-5
clone size: -
V gene: TRBV30
D gene: -
CDR3 protein: CAWRPDTPRETQYF
CDR3 DNA: TGTGCCTGGAGACCCGACACGCCTCGGGAGACCCAGTACTTC

J gene: TRBJ1-2
clone size: -
V gene: TRBV6-5
D gene: -
CDR3 protein: CASSPRQDGYGYTF
CDR3 DNA: TGTGCCAGCAGTCCGCGTCAGGATGGCTATGGCTACACCTTC

J gene: TRBJ1-5
clone size: -
V gene: TRBV20-1
D gene: -
CDR3 protein: CSASSSNQPQHF
CDR3 DNA: TGCAGTGCTAGTAGCAGCAATCAGCCCCAGCATTTT

J gene: TRBJ1-3
clone size: once
V gene: TRBV28
D gene: TRBD1
CDR3 protein: CASRGQGEDTIYF
CDR3 DNA: TGTGCCAGTAGAGGACAGGGGGAGGACACCATATATTTT

J gene: TRBJ2-2
clone size: -
V gene: TRBV6-6
D gene: -
CDR3 protein: CASIKQGRAYTGELFF
CDR3 DNA: TGTGCCAGCATCAAGCAGGGCAGGGCCTACACCGGGGAGCTGTTTTTT

J gene: TRBJ2-5
clone size: -
V gene: TRBV5-4
D gene: -
CDR3 protein: CASSSARSAIQETQYF
CDR3 DNA: TGTGCCAGCAGCTCTGCAAGAAGCGCCATCCAAGAGACCCAGTACTTC